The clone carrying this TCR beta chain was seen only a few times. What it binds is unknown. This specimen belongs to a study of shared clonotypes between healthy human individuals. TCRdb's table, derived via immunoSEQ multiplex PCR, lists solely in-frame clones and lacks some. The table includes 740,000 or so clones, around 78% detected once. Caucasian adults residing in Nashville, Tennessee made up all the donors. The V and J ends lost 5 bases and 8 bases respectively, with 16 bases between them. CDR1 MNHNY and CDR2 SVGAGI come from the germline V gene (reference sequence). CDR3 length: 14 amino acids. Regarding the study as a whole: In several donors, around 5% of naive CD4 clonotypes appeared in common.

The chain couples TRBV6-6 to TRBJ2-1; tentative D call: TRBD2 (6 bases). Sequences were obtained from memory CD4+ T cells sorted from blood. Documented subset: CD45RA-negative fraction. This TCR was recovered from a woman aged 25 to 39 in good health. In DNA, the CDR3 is TGTGCCAGCAGTCTCCCTCCCATAGCGGATGAGCAGTTCTTC. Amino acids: CASSLPPIADEQFF.